The text below deals with one T cell receptor (beta chain). What it binds is not known. The CDR3 contains 15 residues. Germline assignment: CDR1 MNHEY and CDR2 SVGEGT. The data originate from a study of monozygotic twins with inflammatory bowel disease. Making cDNA involved eight separate reactions per sample. UMIs containing a 6-nucleotide sample barcode were added via template switching. TCRdb reprocessed the 5' RACE reads; each CDR3 protein has one entry and no DNA is given. The sample has some 400,000 distinct CDR3 sequences, and its top ten clones hold 2.4%. Blood samples measuring around 2.6 ml were taken per donor. General study points: Inverse Simpson values showed less TCRbeta diversity in IBD patients than in their healthy co-twins.

The receptor's source is a human donor with ulcerative colitis or Crohn's disease, or a healthy co-twin of an affected twin (not recorded which). Sequencing used blood. The V gene is TRBV6-2 or TRBV6-3, the J gene TRBJ2-5; TCRdb's assignment of TRBD2 cannot be checked, as there is no DNA. The CDR3 here is CASSYHASGQETQYF.